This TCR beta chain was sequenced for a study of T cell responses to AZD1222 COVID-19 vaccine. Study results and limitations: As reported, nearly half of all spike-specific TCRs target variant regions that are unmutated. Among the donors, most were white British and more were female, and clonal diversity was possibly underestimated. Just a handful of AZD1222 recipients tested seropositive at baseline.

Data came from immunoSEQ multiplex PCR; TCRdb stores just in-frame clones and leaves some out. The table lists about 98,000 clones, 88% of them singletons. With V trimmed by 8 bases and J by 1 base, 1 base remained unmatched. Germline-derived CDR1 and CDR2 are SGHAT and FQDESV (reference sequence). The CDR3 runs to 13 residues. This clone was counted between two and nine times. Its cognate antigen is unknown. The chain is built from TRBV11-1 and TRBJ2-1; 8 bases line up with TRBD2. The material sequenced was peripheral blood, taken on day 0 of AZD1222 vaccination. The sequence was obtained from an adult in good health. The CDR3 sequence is CASGLASYNEQFF. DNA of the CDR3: TGTGCCAGCGGACTAGCATCCTACAATGAGCAGTTCTTC.